Listed below are T cell receptor beta chains from one sample, sequenced in a study of blood T cell repertoires in COVID-19. Using immunoSEQ multiplex PCR, the repertoire was profiled, and TCRdb retains in-frame clones only, with some absent. The sample records some 190,000 clones, approximately 85% being singletons. The sequencing input was peripheral blood. The receptor set was obtained from a human donor with active or convalescent COVID-19. The donor label of this sample is uncertain. Both conserved end residues are part of each CDR3. A D gene is named only where the DNA matches it firmly. Size is omitted from some rows. Given values are once, few, many or a class for expanded clones.

clone_size	d_call	v_call	j_call	cdr3_aa	cdr3_nt
-	-	TRBV25-1	TRBJ1-1	CASHETGLSTEAFF	TGTGCCAGCCATGAAACAGGGCTGAGCACTGAAGCTTTCTTT
-	-	TRBV3-1/TRBV3-2	TRBJ2-4	CASSSKNIQYF	TGTGCCAGCAGCTCTAAAAACATTCAGTACTTC
-	TRBD1	TRBV7-9	TRBJ1-4	CASSITTGDEKLFF	TGTGCCAGCAGCATAACGACAGGGGATGAAAAACTGTTTTTT
-	TRBD1	TRBV5-1	TRBJ1-5	CASSETGGGQPQHF	TGCGCCAGCAGCGAGACAGGGGGCGGGCAGCCCCAGCATTTT
-	-	TRBV7-2	TRBJ1-3	CASSLKGVAGNTIYF	TGTGCCAGCAGCTTAAAGGGGGTGGCTGGAAACACCATATATTTT
-	-	TRBV15	TRBJ2-7	CATSIGGSGYEQYF	TGTGCCACCAGCATAGGGGGATCTGGCTACGAGCAGTACTTC
-	-	TRBV15	TRBJ1-6	CATSRGDSLGSPLHF	TGTGCCACCAGCAGAGGTGACAGCCTAGGTTCACCCCTCCACTTT
once	TRBD1	TRBV6-4	TRBJ1-1	CASSGQGATEAFF	TGTGCCAGCAGTGGACAGGGGGCTACTGAAGCTTTCTTT
-	-	TRBV21-1	TRBJ2-1	CASRTSKTSGSNEQFF	TGTGCCAGCCGTACCTCTAAAACTAGCGGGAGCAATGAGCAGTTCTTC
-	-	TRBV5-1	TRBJ1-5	CASSPSVLIFSLVRGNQPQHF	TGCGCCAGCAGCCCCTCGGTACTAATATTTTCGCTGGTACGGGGCAATCAGCCCCAGCATTTT
few	-	TRBV12-5	TRBJ2-3	CASGLAFEDTQYF	TGTGCTAGTGGTTTGGCTTTCGAGGATACGCAGTATTTT
-	-	TRBV27	TRBJ2-7	CASSLGGAGVQYF	TGTGCCAGCAGTTTAGGGGGCGCGGGCGTGCAGTACTTC
-	-	TRBV6-6	TRBJ1-1	CASSVSWGGTEAFF	TGTGCCAGCAGCGTGAGTTGGGGAGGCACTGAAGCTTTCTTT
-	-	TRBV29-1	TRBJ2-7	CSVAGDAQQYF	TGCAGCGTCGCTGGAGACGCACAGCAGTACTTC
-	TRBD1	TRBV6-5	TRBJ2-7	CASSDGQGAQYEQYF	TGTGCCAGCAGCGACGGACAGGGGGCGCAGTACGAGCAGTACTTC
few	-	TRBV5-4	TRBJ2-2	CASSHGNEGNTGELFF	TGTGCCAGCAGCCATGGGAACGAGGGTAACACCGGGGAGCTGTTTTTT
-	-	TRBV19	TRBJ2-2	CASRQRQDTGELFF	TGTGCCAGTAGACAGCGGCAAGACACCGGGGAGCTGTTTTTT
-	-	TRBV6-4	TRBJ1-6	CASTNGQDIDNSPLHF	TGTGCCAGCACCAACGGCCAGGACATCGATAATTCACCCCTCCACTTT
-	TRBD2	TRBV5-1	TRBJ2-7	CASSISGTSYEQYF	TGCGCCAGCTCAATCAGCGGGACCTCCTACGAGCAGTACTTC
-	-	TRBV30	TRBJ1-6	CAWSRRNSPLHF	TGTGCCTGGAGTCGCCGGAATTCACCCCTCCACTTT
-	TRBD2	TRBV9	TRBJ2-7	CASSEASGTYEQYF	TGTGCCAGCAGCGAGGCTAGCGGGACATACGAGCAGTACTTC
-	TRBD2	TRBV7-9	TRBJ2-7	CASSSRTSGSRYEQYF	TGTGCCAGCAGCTCCCGGACTAGCGGGAGCAGGTACGAGCAGTACTTC
-	-	TRBV28	TRBJ1-5	CASRPLPNQPQHF	TGTGCCAGCCGCCCTCTACCGAATCAGCCCCAGCATTTT
-	TRBD2	TRBV7-9	TRBJ2-3	CASSKLAGGRTDTQYF	TGTGCCAGCAGCAAACTAGCGGGGGGCCGCACAGATACGCAGTATTTT
-	-	TRBV2	TRBJ2-3	CASSDGGVSTDTQYF	TGTGCCAGCAGTGATGGCGGGGTTAGCACAGATACGCAGTATTTT
few	-	TRBV30	TRBJ2-5	CAWSPGAGADYYQETQYF	TGTGCCTGGAGTCCTGGGGCAGGGGCGGATTATTACCAAGAGACCCAGTACTTC
-	-	TRBV27	TRBJ2-7	CASRPPGGLGIEQYF	TGTGCCAGCAGGCCCCCGGGGGGCCTCGGAATCGAGCAGTACTTC
-	TRBD2	TRBV2	TRBJ2-5	CASRGGVGETQYF	TGTGCCAGCCGGGGGGGAGTGGGAGAGACCCAGTACTTC
few	-	TRBV7-3	TRBJ1-5	CASSLTGSNQPQHF	TGTGCCAGCAGCTTAACGGGCAGCAATCAGCCCCAGCATTTT
few	-	TRBV11-2	TRBJ1-3	CASSFGSSGNTIYF	TGTGCCAGCAGCTTCGGGTCATCCGGAAACACCATATATTTT
-	-	TRBV5-4	TRBJ2-3	CASSLEVAPDTQYF	TGTGCCAGCAGCTTGGAAGTGGCCCCAGATACGCAGTATTTT
-	-	TRBV5-5	TRBJ1-1	CASSLAEFTEAFF	TGTGCCAGCAGCTTGGCGGAGTTCACTGAAGCTTTCTTT
-	TRBD2	TRBV11-3	TRBJ2-7	CASSSRTRLSYEQYF	TGTGCCAGCAGCTCCCGGACTAGGCTCTCCTACGAGCAGTACTTC
many	-	TRBV2	TRBJ1-2	CASSERVTGLYTF	TGTGCCAGCAGTGAACGGGTGACAGGCCTTTACACCTTC
-	-	TRBV7-9	TRBJ2-5	CASSPGTLETQYF	TGTGCCAGCAGCCCTGGGACTCTTGAGACCCAGTACTTC
-	-	TRBV2	TRBJ2-7	CASSVWGDRTYEQYF	TGTGCCAGCAGTGTTTGGGGCGACAGGACCTACGAGCAGTACTTC
-	TRBD2	TRBV2	TRBJ2-3	CASSAEVAGGDADTQYF	TGTGCCAGCAGTGCGGAGGTGGCGGGAGGCGACGCAGATACGCAGTATTTT
-	-	TRBV7-2	TRBJ2-7	CASSLGVPLEQYF	TGTGCCAGCAGCTTAGGTGTCCCTCTCGAGCAGTACTTC
-	-	TRBV11-3	TRBJ2-1	CASSARTYNEQFF	TGTGCCAGCAGCGCGAGGACCTACAATGAGCAGTTCTTC
-	-	TRBV30	TRBJ2-6	CAWSIGSASGANVLTF	TGTGCCTGGAGTATTGGTAGCGCCTCTGGGGCCAACGTCCTGACTTTC
-	TRBD2	TRBV28	TRBJ2-7	CASTAGASGRFYEQYF	TGTGCCAGCACCGCGGGGGCTAGCGGGAGGTTTTACGAGCAGTACTTC